These 7 T cell receptor beta chains were all obtained from the same sample, sequenced in a study of blood T cell repertoires in COVID-19. Assay used: immunoSEQ multiplex PCR; TCRdb lists only in-frame clones, some missing. The sample has about 260,000 clones; around 86% are singletons. Sequences were obtained from peripheral blood. The receptors come from a woman aged 40 to 55 who had recovered from COVID-19.

The V gene is TRBV5-1, the J gene TRBJ2-7, with TRBD1 matching over 10 bases. The CDR3 is made up of 14 amino acids. V dropped 4 bases and J dropped 11; count of bases not matched to a gene: 12. Germline assignment: CDR1 SGHRS and CDR2 YFSETQ. The CDR3 protein is CASSIRDRGGWKYF. The CDR3 DNA follows: TGCGCCAGCAGCATCCGGGACAGGGGTGGTTGGAAGTACTTC.

The chain is built from TRBV7-8 and TRBJ1-1; no reliable D call. The CDR3 runs to 13 residues. The V end lost 5 bases, the J end lost 5 bases, and 12 bases lay between the germline ends. From germline, CDR1 is SGHVS and CDR2 FQNEAQ. In nucleotides, the CDR3 is TGTGCCAGCAGCCCCACGGGGAGGACTGAAGCTTTCTTT. Amino acid sequence: CASSPTGRTEAFF.

The J gene is TRBJ1-5, the V gene TRBV7-8; tentative D call: TRBD1 (5 bases). The CDR3 sequence is 14 residues long. The V gene's germline CDR1 is SGHVS and CDR2 FQNEAQ. The ends were cut back, 5 bases at V and 7 bases at J, with 15 bases in the middle. The CDR3 nucleotides read TGTGCCAGCAGCGGTGGGGGGTCGGGGCAGCCCCAGCATTTT. This translates into CASSGGGSGQPQHF.

CDR3 residues: CASSFQGAEKLFF. The CDR3 DNA reads TGTGCCAGCAGTTTTCAGGGGGCTGAAAAACTGTTTTTT. The rearrangement joins TRBV12-3 or TRBV12-4 to TRBJ1-4; 8 bases align to TRBD1. The V and J ends lost 3 bases and 7 bases, in that order; junction bases with no gene match: 1. The CDR3 sequence is 13 residues long.

The chain couples TRBV2 to TRBJ2-3; 12 nucleotides line up with TRBD2. J was trimmed by 4 bases and V by 1 base; bases with no gene match: 3. Germline loops: CDR1 SNHLY, CDR2 FYNNEI. This CDR3 contains 16 residues. CDR3 sequence: CASSEVASGGADTQYF. The CDR3 region has the DNA TGTGCCAGCAGTGAAGTGGCTAGCGGGGGGGCAGATACGCAGTATTTT.

This clone was counted once. As DNA, the CDR3 is TGTGCCAGTAGTAGAATGGGACAGGGAGGTTCTGATTTTACGCAGTATTTT. Its protein is CASSRMGQGGSDFTQYF. The chain carries TRBV19 and TRBJ2-3, with TRBD1 matching 9 bases. V lost 4 bases to trimming and J lost 8 bases; unmatched junction nucleotides: 16. This CDR3 contains 17 residues. Germline assignment: CDR1 LNHDA and CDR2 SQIVND (reference sequence).

The V gene is TRBV6-5, the J gene TRBJ1-1; 8 bases line up with TRBD1. The CDR3 contains 13 residues. Germline V gene lookup returns CDR1 MNHEY and CDR2 SVGAGI. V shed 10 bases, J shed 0 bases, and the junction held 4 bases outside the gene matches. CDR3 amino acids: CATQTGVNTEAFF. CDR3 sequence (DNA): TGTGCCACACAGACAGGGGTGAACACTGAAGCTTTCTTT.